Below are 26 T cell receptor beta chains sequenced from a single sample in a study of ipilimumab plus nivolumab after autologous stem cell transplantation. Measured with immunoSEQ multiplex PCR; TCRdb has only the in-frame clones, and not every one. The sample yields about 40,000 clones, around 93% seen once. This specimen was PBMCs, taken in a trial of ipilimumab plus nivolumab as post-transplant consolidation. All receptors derive from a male donor with multiple myeloma.

The chain links TRBV2 to TRBJ2-7; D call uncertain. The CDR3 length is 11 residues. The germline V gene encodes CDR1 SNHLY and CDR2 FYNNEI. Trimming stripped 7 bases from V and 3 bases from J, with 7 bases between. CDR3 loop: CASNRLYEQYF. The CDR3 DNA is TGTGCCAGCAACCGCCTCTACGAGCAGTACTTC.

The rearrangement joins TRBV19 to TRBJ1-1; D is undetermined. The CDR3 sequence is 12 residues long. V lost 6 bases to trimming and J lost 1 base, with 6 bases between them. CDR1 and CDR2 from the germline V gene are LNHDA and SQIVND (reference sequence). The CDR3 loop is CASRSTNTEAFF. In DNA form, the CDR3 reads TGTGCCAGTAGAAGTACGAACACTGAAGCTTTCTTT.

V usage is TRBV7-9 and J usage is TRBJ2-5; 8 nucleotides line up with TRBD1. Germline V lookup: CDR1 SEHNR, CDR2 FQNEAQ (reference sequence). The CDR3 spans 14 residues. V was pared by 7 bases and J by 3 bases, with 7 bases of the junction left unmatched. Here the CDR3 reads CASTNPGGKETQYF. In DNA, the CDR3 is TGTGCCAGCACCAATCCAGGGGGCAAAGAGACCCAGTACTTC.

The V and J genes are TRBV7-3 and TRBJ2-5; maybe TRBD1 (5 bases). This CDR3 has 15 amino acids. Germline CDR1 and CDR2: SGHTA and FQGTGA. Between the trimmed V and J ends, which lost 6 bases and 2 bases, there was a span of 16 bases. DNA of the CDR3: TGTGCCAGCAGTCCTGGGGCAGGGCGGCAAGAGACCCAGTACTTC. Translated, it gives CASSPGAGRQETQYF.

In its sample, this clone was seen a few times. The chain employs TRBV28 and TRBJ2-1; the D call may be TRBD1 or TRBD2 (7 bases each). CDR3 length: 15 residues. From germline, CDR1 is MDHEN and CDR2 SYDVKM. Trimming removed 5 bases from V and 3 bases from J, with 14 bases in between. CDR3 in amino acids: CASSVQGEGYNEQFF. In nucleotides, the CDR3 is TGTGCCAGCAGTGTCCAGGGGGAGGGCTACAATGAGCAGTTCTTC.

The chain carries TRBV6-4 and TRBJ2-2; no clear D. Between the trimmed V and J ends, which lost 4 bases and 4 bases, there was a span of 4 bases. The CDR3 has 12 amino acids. The germline V gene has CDR1 MRHNA and CDR2 SNTAGT. Here the CDR3 reads CASSAGTGELFF. In nucleotides, the CDR3 is TGTGCCAGCAGTGCGGGCACCGGGGAGCTGTTTTTT.

The chain links TRBV5-1 to TRBJ1-1, with 8 bases fitting TRBD1. V gave up 0 bases and J gave up 3 bases; unmatched junction bases: 4. This CDR3 has 15 amino acids. CDR1 SGHRS and CDR2 YFSETQ come from the germline V gene. CDR3 loop: CASSLDGRGHTEAFF. The CDR3 nucleotides are TGCGCCAGCAGCTTGGATGGCAGGGGGCACACTGAAGCTTTCTTT.

The chain couples TRBV7-2 to TRBJ2-3; D may match TRBD1 or TRBD2 (5 bases each). The germline gives CDR1 SGHTA, CDR2 FQGNSA. The CDR3 totals 12 residues. Trimming took 1 base from V and 8 from J, leaving 7 bases between them. The DNA for the CDR3 is TGTGCCAGCAGCTTAGATGGGGGTACGCAGTATTTT. As protein: CASSLDGGTQYF.

The chain combines TRBV5-1 with TRBJ2-7, with D perhaps matching TRBD2 (6 bases). The CDR3 is made up of 15 amino acids. Trimming stripped 0 bases from V and 5 bases from J, with 15 bases between. CDR1 SGHRS and CDR2 YFSETQ come from the germline V gene. CDR3 in amino acids: CASSLEFFGGNEQYF. CDR3 DNA sequence: TGCGCCAGCAGCTTGGAATTCTTCGGAGGGAACGAGCAGTACTTC. Full variable domain (remainder filled in from reference TRBV5-1 and TRBJ2-7): KAGVTQTPRYLIKTRGQQVTLSCSPISGHRSVSWYQQTPGQGLQFLFEYFSETQRNKGNFPGRFSGRQFSNSRSEMNVSTLELGDSALYLCASSLEFFGGNEQYFGPGTRLTVT.

V and J are TRBV7-2 and TRBJ2-7, with 10 bases fitting TRBD2. J lost 6 bases, V lost 1 base, and 6 bases had no gene match. This CDR3 comprises 15 residues. Germline assignment: CDR1 SGHTA and CDR2 FQGNSA. CDR3 loop: CASSLVLAGAGEQYF. CDR3 DNA sequence: TGTGCCAGCAGCTTAGTTCTAGCGGGAGCTGGCGAGCAGTACTTC.

The CDR3 loop is CASSLGGGGGETQYF. The CDR3 DNA follows: TGTGCCAGCAGCTTAGGTGGGGGTGGCGGAGAGACCCAGTACTTC. The V gene is TRBV11-3, the J gene TRBJ2-5; D may match TRBD1 or TRBD2 (5 bases each). Per germline, CDR1 SGHNT and CDR2 YENEEA. Trimming pared 1 base from V and 4 bases from J, leaving 13 bases between. This CDR3 region has 15 residues.

The chain has TRBV6-5 and TRBJ2-7; D remains ambiguous. Per the germline V gene, CDR1 is MNHEY and CDR2 is SVGAGI. The length of the CDR3 is 13 residues. V lost 6 bases, J lost 2 bases, and 11 bases lay in between. The DNA for the CDR3 is TGTGCCAGCAGACCCACTTGGACCTACGAGCAGTACTTC. The encoded protein is CASRPTWTYEQYF.

This chain uses TRBV29-1 with TRBJ2-1, with 10 bases matching TRBD2. CDR1 is SQVTM, CDR2 ANQGSEA, per germline. Trimming removed 8 bases from V and 16 bases from J; junction bases left unmatched: 11. This CDR3 is 11 amino acids long. The CDR3 sequence: CSTVAGGLRFF. CDR3 DNA sequence: TGCAGCACCGTAGCGGGGGGCCTTCGATTCTTC.

The rearrangement uses TRBV19 and TRBJ1-1; D is ambiguous. The CDR3 is made up of 15 amino acids. Germline CDR1 LNHDA, CDR2 SQIVND (reference sequence). Between the trimmed V and J ends, which lost 2 bases and 1 base, there was a span of 11 bases. CDR3 DNA: TGTGCCAGTAGTATAAGAGCCAAGGGGAACACTGAAGCTTTCTTT. Protein sequence: CASSIRAKGNTEAFF.

The count of this clone is one. The V call is TRBV9, the J call TRBJ2-6; 7 bases fit TRBD1. Unmatched junction bases numbered 4, after V lost 4 bases and J lost 0 bases. In germline, CDR1 is SGDLS, CDR2 YYNGEE. The CDR3 spans 16 residues. The CDR3 nucleotides read TGTGCCAGCAGCCTCGCAGGGGGCTCTGGGGCCAACGTCCTGACTTTC. It encodes CASSLAGGSGANVLTF.

The chain recombines TRBV7-8 with TRBJ1-4; D unresolved. V lost 2 bases, J lost 2 bases, and 9 bases lay in between. The CDR3 has 15 amino acids. In germline, CDR1 is SGHVS, CDR2 FQNEAQ. The CDR3 DNA reads as TGTGCCAGCAGCTTACAGGCTGGGACTAATGAAAAACTGTTTTTT. Translated, it gives CASSLQAGTNEKLFF.

V gene TRBV19 combines with J gene TRBJ2-1; 7 nucleotides align to TRBD1. The CDR3 spans 15 residues. Looked up from germline, CDR1 is LNHDA and CDR2 is SQIVND (reference sequence). Trimming took 5 bases from V and 6 from J; bases not matched to a gene: 10. CDR3 residues: CASSSVQGIVNEQFF. DNA for the CDR3: TGTGCCAGTAGTTCGGTACAGGGGATCGTCAATGAGCAGTTCTTC.

This clone was picked up one time. CDR3 sequence: CASSLDRGHGYGYTF. CDR3 sequence (DNA): TGTGCCAGCAGCTTAGACAGGGGGCATGGCTATGGCTACACCTTC. The gene calls are TRBV11-1 and TRBJ1-2, with 9 bases matching TRBD1. This CDR3 region has 15 residues. V was clipped by 1 base and J by 4 bases; unmatched bases: 4. Germline CDR1 is SGHAT and CDR2 is FQDESV (reference sequence).

The gene calls are TRBV10-3 and TRBJ1-2, with D uncertain. Trimming removed 0 bases from V and 8 bases from J, with 13 bases in between. Germline V gene sequence: CDR1 ENHRY, CDR2 SYGVKD. The length of the CDR3 is 14 residues. The CDR3 loop is CAISESGIGRGYTF. CDR3 nucleotide sequence: TGTGCCATCAGTGAGTCGGGGATCGGACGGGGCTACACCTTC.

A few counts support this clone. The rearrangement links TRBV27 to TRBJ1-6; D is uncertain. The V and J ends lost 4 bases and 6 bases respectively, with 1 base between them. Germline CDR1 and CDR2: MNHEY and SMNVEV (reference sequence). The CDR3 loop spans 11 amino acids. The CDR3 loop reads CASSSNSPLHF. The CDR3 DNA sequence: TGTGCCAGCAGTTCTAATTCACCCCTCCACTTT.

The chain uses TRBV30 and TRBJ2-5; D possibly matches TRBD1 or TRBD2 (5 bases each). The CDR3 runs 18 residues. Germline V lookup: CDR1 GTSNPN, CDR2 SVGIG (reference sequence). Deletions cut 4 bases from V and 2 bases from J, with 26 bases between. The CDR3 region is CAWNPGLLGTGIQETQYF. CDR3 sequence (DNA): TGTGCCTGGAATCCGGGGCTCCTCGGCACCGGGATACAAGAGACCCAGTACTTC.

This clone came up once. CDR3 in amino acids: CASGGAAGAFYEQYF. Written as DNA, the CDR3 is TGTGCTAGTGGAGGTGCAGCGGGGGCCTTCTACGAGCAGTACTTC. This chain uses TRBV12-5 with TRBJ2-7; the match to TRBD2 covers 8 bases. CDR1 and CDR2 from the germline V gene are LGHNT and FRNRAP. J gave up 3 bases and V 6 bases, and 10 bases lay outside the gene matches. The CDR3 is 15 residues long. Drawing the rest from reference TRBV12-5 and TRBJ2-7, the complete variable domain is DARVTQTPRHKVTEMGQEVTMRCQPILGHNTVFWYRQTMMQGLELLAYFRNRAPLDDSGMPKDRFSAEMPDATLATLKIQPSEPRDSAVYFCASGGAAGAFYEQYFGPGTRLTVT.

The chain combines TRBV6-1 with TRBJ1-2, with 7 bases lining up with TRBD1. The CDR3 loop spans 13 amino acids. Losses at the gene ends were 5 bases for V and 4 bases for J; bases not matched to a gene: 4. Germline CDR1 reads MNHNS; CDR2 reads SASEGT. The CDR3 nucleotides read TGTGCCAGCAGTACTGACAGGGTCTATGGCTACACCTTC. It is translated as CASSTDRVYGYTF.

This chain links TRBV7-2 with TRBJ2-4; tentatively, D is TRBD2 (5 bases). The CDR3 spans 15 residues. CDR1 is SGHTA and CDR2 is FQGNSA in the germline V gene. Trimming took off 2 bases at V and 2 bases at J, with 10 bases between the two ends. CDR3 bases: TGTGCCAGCAGCTTAAGTCGCGGGTCCAAAAACATTCAGTACTTC. It translates to CASSLSRGSKNIQYF.

The chain uses TRBV9 and TRBJ2-1, with 8 bases that match TRBD2. This CDR3 spans 15 amino acids. V gave up 0 bases and J gave up 7 bases; unmatched junction bases: 6. Germline V gives CDR1 SGDLS, CDR2 YYNGEE. CDR3 DNA: TGTGCCAGCAGCGTAGCGGGAGGGCCGCTAAATGAGCAGTTCTTC. It codes for CASSVAGGPLNEQFF. Full variable domain (rest looked up from reference TRBV9 and TRBJ2-1): DSGVTQTPKHLITATGQRVTLRCSPRSGDLSVYWYQQSLDQGLQFLIQYYNGEERAKGNILERFSAQQFPDLHSELNLSSLELGDSALYFCASSVAGGPLNEQFFGPGTRLTVL.

This clone was recorded once. The chain uses TRBV6-1 and TRBJ2-6; D ambiguous. With 7 bases removed from V and 0 bases from J, the gap between germline ends came to 7 bases. Germline V CDR1 and CDR2: MNHNS, SASEGT. The CDR3 sequence is 14 residues long. For the CDR3, the DNA is TGTGCCAGCACCAGAATCTCTGGGGCCAACGTCCTGACTTTC. The encoded protein is CASTRISGANVLTF.